These T cell receptor beta chains were read from a single sample in a study of OX40 agonist ivuxolimab in advanced cancers. Profiling relied on immunoSEQ multiplex PCR, and the TCRdb table lists in-frame clones only, not all of them. Of around 51,000 clones in the sample, about 90% were seen once. The starting material was CD4+ or CD8+ T cells sorted from blood, obtained in a trial of the OX40 agonist ivuxolimab. These receptors all come from an adult with an advanced solid tumor such as melanoma, head and neck, liver or kidney cancer. CDR3s include the opening cysteine and the closing phenylalanine or tryptophan. A D gene is named only where the DNA matches it firmly. The size of a clone is reported for some rows only, either as once, few or many, or as a class for expanded clones.

CDR3aa	CDR3nt	j_gene	v_gene	d_gene	abundance
CASSPPGQGRGYTF	TGTGCCAGCAGTCCACCGGGGCAGGGGCGCGGCTACACCTTC	TRBJ1-2	TRBV6-5	NA	NA
CASGWHSGTPPEDTQYF	TGCGCCAGCGGGTGGCATAGCGGGACACCTCCAGAAGATACGCAGTATTTT	TRBJ2-3	TRBV4-1	TRBD2	NA
CASSLAAGPTDTQYF	TGTGCCAGCAGCTTAGCAGCGGGACCCACAGATACGCAGTATTTT	TRBJ2-3	TRBV7-6	TRBD2	NA
CASSYGAGELFF	TGTGCCAGCTCCTACGGCGCCGGGGAGCTGTTTTTT	TRBJ2-2	TRBV18	NA	NA
CASSLVGGLTEAFF	TGTGCCAGCAGTTTAGTGGGGGGCTTAACTGAAGCTTTCTTT	TRBJ1-1	TRBV28	NA	NA
CASSSRSPGYGYTF	TGTGCCAGTAGTTCCCGGTCCCCAGGATATGGCTACACCTTC	TRBJ1-2	TRBV19	NA	NA
CASSPQGITYNEQFF	TGTGCCAGCTCACCACAAGGGATCACCTACAATGAGCAGTTCTTC	TRBJ2-1	TRBV18	NA	few
CASSFPGQGSQPQHF	TGTGCCAGCAGCTTCCCGGGACAGGGTTCTCAGCCCCAGCATTTT	TRBJ1-5	TRBV5-8	TRBD1	NA
CASSAPEYFGTSGRTTPDTQYF	TGTGCCAGCAGCGCCCCCGAGTACTTCGGGACTAGCGGGAGGACTACTCCAGATACGCAGTATTTT	TRBJ2-3	TRBV9	TRBD2	NA
CSGTSTDTQYF	TGCAGCGGAACTAGCACAGATACGCAGTATTTT	TRBJ2-3	TRBV29-1	NA	few
CASNPSREGLLQYF	TGTGCCAGCAACCCCTCGCGGGAGGGTTTGCTGCAGTACTTC	TRBJ2-7	TRBV21-1	NA	NA
CASRVGQGGRYEQYF	TGTGCCAGCAGAGTTGGGCAGGGGGGGCGGTACGAGCAGTACTTC	TRBJ2-7	TRBV6-5	NA	NA
CASSVELLGGSYNEQFF	TGTGCCAGCAGCGTAGAATTATTGGGGGGCTCCTACAATGAGCAGTTCTTC	TRBJ2-1	TRBV9	NA	NA
CATGMDRGRIGNEQFF	TGTGCCACCGGAATGGACAGGGGGCGAATTGGCAATGAGCAGTTCTTC	TRBJ2-1	TRBV15	TRBD1	NA
CASSYWGQDYEQYF	TGTGCCAGCAGTTACTGGGGACAGGACTACGAGCAGTACTTC	TRBJ2-7	TRBV6-6	TRBD1	NA
CASGGEKISGNTIYF	TGTGCCAGCGGGGGGGAGAAAATCTCTGGAAACACCATATATTTT	TRBJ1-3	TRBV28	NA	once
CASSSQGGGNQPQHF	TGTGCCAGCAGTTCACAGGGGGGCGGCAATCAGCCCCAGCATTTT	TRBJ1-5	TRBV6-6	TRBD1	NA
CATLPADLNSPLHF	TGTGCCACATTACCGGCAGATCTGAATTCACCCCTCCACTTT	TRBJ1-6	TRBV19	NA	NA
CASRPSYRANNEQFF	TGTGCCAGCAGGCCTTCTTACAGGGCTAACAATGAGCAGTTCTTC	TRBJ2-1	TRBV28	NA	NA
CASSELQLVNSPLHF	TGTGCCAGCAGTGAATTGCAGTTGGTTAATTCACCCCTCCACTTT	TRBJ1-6	TRBV6-1	NA	NA
CASLSSNQPQHF	TGTGCCAGCCTGAGTAGCAATCAGCCCCAGCATTTT	TRBJ1-5	TRBV28	NA	NA
CASSLDRGLNQPQHF	TGTGCCAGCAGTTTGGACAGGGGTCTCAATCAGCCCCAGCATTTT	TRBJ1-5	TRBV5-5	TRBD1	NA
CASSGSGQPQHF	TGTGCCAGCTCAGGGTCAGGTCAGCCCCAGCATTTT	TRBJ1-5	TRBV28	NA	NA
CASRRAGVQETQYF	TGTGCCAGCAGGAGAGCGGGGGTCCAAGAGACCCAGTACTTC	TRBJ2-5	TRBV27	TRBD2	NA
CASSSGLAGFDEQFF	TGTGCCAGCAGTTCGGGACTAGCGGGATTTGATGAGCAGTTCTTC	TRBJ2-1	TRBV28	TRBD2	once
CASSVGHLNSPLHF	TGTGCCAGCAGCGTAGGGCATCTAAATTCACCCCTCCACTTT	TRBJ1-6	TRBV9	NA	NA
CASSFPVGLEAFF	TGTGCCAGCAGTTTCCCAGTGGGCCTTGAAGCTTTCTTT	TRBJ1-1	TRBV28	NA	NA
CASSPRAGLTGGGQFF	TGTGCCAGCAGCCCGCGTGCGGGACTCACAGGGGGGGGGCAGTTCTTC	TRBJ2-1	TRBV7-2	NA	NA
CASSLSHVASGNTIYF	TGTGCCAGCAGCTTAAGTCATGTTGCTTCTGGAAACACCATATATTTT	TRBJ1-3	TRBV7-8	NA	NA
CASSYDRGLEQFF	TGTGCCAGCAGTTACGACCGGGGGTTGGAGCAGTTCTTC	TRBJ2-1	TRBV6-5	NA	NA
CASSLGAGLRKF	TGTGCCAGCAGCTTAGGGGCAGGGCTGAGGAAATTT	TRBJ2-3	TRBV7-2	NA	NA
CASSPSRDRESEQYF	TGTGCCAGCTCACCTAGCCGGGACAGGGAAAGCGAGCAGTACTTC	TRBJ2-7	TRBV18	TRBD1	once
CASSPNPGRDSPLHF	TGTGCCAGCAGCCCTAACCCGGGCCGAGATTCACCCCTCCACTTT	TRBJ1-6	TRBV5-6	NA	NA
CAISQQGSEQYF	TGTGCCATCAGCCAACAGGGGAGCGAGCAGTACTTC	TRBJ2-7	TRBV10-3	TRBD1	NA
CASSQDWGRVDTQYF	TGTGCCAGCAGCCAAGATTGGGGGAGGGTAGATACGCAGTATTTT	TRBJ2-3	TRBV4-2	TRBD2	NA
CASSYFPSSSYNEQFF	TGTGCCAGCAGTTACTTCCCCTCAAGCTCCTACAATGAGCAGTTCTTC	TRBJ2-1	TRBV6-5	NA	NA
CASSAVTSRETQYF	TGTGCCAGCAGCGCCGTGACTAGCCGGGAGACCCAGTACTTC	TRBJ2-5	TRBV7-3	TRBD2	NA
CASSLGQNDYGYTF	TGTGCCAGCAGTTTGGGGCAGAACGACTATGGCTACACCTTC	TRBJ1-2	TRBV28	NA	NA
CASSFPQGAPDGYTF	TGTGCCAGCAGCTTCCCACAGGGGGCCCCAGACGGCTACACCTTC	TRBJ1-2	TRBV5-4	TRBD1	NA
CASSYVGQNEKLFF	TGTGCCAGCAGTTACGTCGGACAGAATGAAAAACTGTTTTTT	TRBJ1-4	TRBV6-5	NA	NA
CASSWTQGARETQYF	TGTGCCAGCAGTTGGACCCAGGGGGCGCGGGAGACCCAGTACTTC	TRBJ2-5	TRBV27	TRBD1	NA
CASSLGGSESAFF	TGCGCCAGCAGCCTGGGGGGTTCTGAATCGGCTTTCTTT	TRBJ1-1	TRBV5-1	NA	NA
CASLVPANTEAFF	TGTGCCAGCCTCGTGCCAGCGAACACTGAAGCTTTCTTT	TRBJ1-1	TRBV19	NA	NA
CSVELAGGLNEQFF	TGCAGCGTTGAGCTAGCGGGAGGGTTGAATGAGCAGTTCTTC	TRBJ2-1	TRBV29-1	TRBD2	NA
CASSRYTGSGGQPQHF	TGTGCCAGCAGCCGTTATACAGGGTCCGGAGGACAGCCCCAGCATTTT	TRBJ1-5	TRBV7-8	NA	NA
CASSLGHRDYGYTF	TGTGCCAGCAGCTTAGGACACAGGGACTATGGCTACACCTTC	TRBJ1-2	TRBV7-8	NA	NA
CASSYAGWQSPLHF	TGTGCCAGCAGTTATGCAGGTTGGCAGTCACCCCTCCACTTT	TRBJ1-6	TRBV6-5	NA	NA
CASSFGPTEAFF	TGTGCCAGCAGCTTTGGGCCCACTGAAGCTTTCTTT	TRBJ1-1	TRBV5-6	NA	NA
CASSLAGLSYEQYF	TGTGCCAGCAGTTTGGCAGGCTTATCCTACGAGCAGTACTTC	TRBJ2-7	TRBV28	NA	NA
CASSFLGDTQYF	TGTGCCAGCAGCTTTCTCGGGGATACGCAGTATTTT	TRBJ2-3	TRBV7-2	NA	NA
CASSRRSGEAFF	TGTGCCAGCAGCAGGCGGAGCGGTGAAGCTTTCTTT	TRBJ1-1	TRBV7-2	NA	NA
CASSPLGGAGVSEQYF	TGTGCCAGCAGCCCGCTCGGAGGGGCAGGAGTCAGCGAGCAGTACTTC	TRBJ2-7	TRBV5-4	NA	NA
CASSLFGQGEEKLFF	TGTGCCAGCAGTTTATTTGGACAGGGAGAAGAAAAACTGTTTTTT	TRBJ1-4	TRBV28	TRBD1	once